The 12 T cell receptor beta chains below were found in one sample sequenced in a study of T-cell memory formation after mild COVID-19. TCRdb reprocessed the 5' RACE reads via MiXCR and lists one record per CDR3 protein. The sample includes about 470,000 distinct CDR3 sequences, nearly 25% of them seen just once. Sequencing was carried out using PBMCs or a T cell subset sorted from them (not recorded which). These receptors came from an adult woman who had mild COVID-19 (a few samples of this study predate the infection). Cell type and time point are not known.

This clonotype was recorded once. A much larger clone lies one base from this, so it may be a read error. The CDR3 coding sequence is TGTGCCAGCAGCTCGAGAGTGGGGCCAGATACGCAGTATTTT. This gives the protein CASSSRVGPDTQYF. This chain links TRBV7-6 with TRBJ2-3, with D tentatively TRBD1 (5 bases). The length of the CDR3 is 14 residues. With 4 bases removed from V and 4 bases from J, the gap between germline ends came to 12 bases. Germline loops: CDR1 SGHVS, CDR2 FNYEAQ.

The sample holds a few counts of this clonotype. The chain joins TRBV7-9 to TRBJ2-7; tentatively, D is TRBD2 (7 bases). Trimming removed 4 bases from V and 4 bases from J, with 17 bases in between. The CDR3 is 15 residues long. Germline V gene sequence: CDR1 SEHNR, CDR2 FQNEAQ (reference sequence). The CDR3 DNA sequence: TGTGCCAGCAGCTACTCTCAGGGAGGGGGGTACGAGCAGTACTTC. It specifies CASSYSQGGGYEQYF.

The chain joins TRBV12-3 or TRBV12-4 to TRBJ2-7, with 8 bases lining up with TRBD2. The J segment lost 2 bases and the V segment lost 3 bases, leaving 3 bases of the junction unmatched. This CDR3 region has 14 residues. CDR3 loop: CASSFKRGTYEQYF. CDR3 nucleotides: TGTGCCAGCAGTTTTAAGCGGGGGACCTACGAGCAGTACTTC.

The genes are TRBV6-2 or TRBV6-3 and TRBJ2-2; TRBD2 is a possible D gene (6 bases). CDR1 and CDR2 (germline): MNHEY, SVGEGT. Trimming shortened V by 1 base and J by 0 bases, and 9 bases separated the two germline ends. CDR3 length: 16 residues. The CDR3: CASSYWDSANTGELFF. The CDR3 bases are TGTGCCAGCAGTTACTGGGACTCGGCGAACACCGGGGAGCTGTTTTTT.

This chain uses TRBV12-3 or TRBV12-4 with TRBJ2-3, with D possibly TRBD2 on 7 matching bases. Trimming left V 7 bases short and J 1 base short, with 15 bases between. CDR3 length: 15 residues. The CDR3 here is CASTSRGARTDTQYF. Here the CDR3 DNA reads TGTGCCAGCACCTCTCGGGGGGCACGCACAGATACGCAGTATTTT.

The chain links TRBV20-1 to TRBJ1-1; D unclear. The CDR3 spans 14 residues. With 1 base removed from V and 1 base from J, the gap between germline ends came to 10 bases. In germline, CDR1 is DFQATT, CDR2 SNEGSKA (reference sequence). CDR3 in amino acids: CSARVGQPNTEAFF. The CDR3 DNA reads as TGCAGTGCTAGAGTAGGGCAGCCGAACACTGAAGCTTTCTTT.

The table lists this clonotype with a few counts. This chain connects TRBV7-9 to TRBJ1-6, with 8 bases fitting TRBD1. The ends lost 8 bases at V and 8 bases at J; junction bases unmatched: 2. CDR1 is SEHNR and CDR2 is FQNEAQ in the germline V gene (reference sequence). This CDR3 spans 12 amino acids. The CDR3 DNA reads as TGTGCCAGCTCGACAGGGGATTCACCCCTCCACTTT. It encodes CASSTGDSPLHF.

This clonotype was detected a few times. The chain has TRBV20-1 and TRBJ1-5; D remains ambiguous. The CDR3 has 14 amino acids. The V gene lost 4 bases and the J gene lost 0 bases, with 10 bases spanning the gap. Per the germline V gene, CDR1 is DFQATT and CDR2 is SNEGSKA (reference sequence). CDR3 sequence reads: CSAKEGASNQPQHF. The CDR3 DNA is TGCAGTGCTAAAGAGGGAGCTAGCAATCAGCCCCAGCATTTT.

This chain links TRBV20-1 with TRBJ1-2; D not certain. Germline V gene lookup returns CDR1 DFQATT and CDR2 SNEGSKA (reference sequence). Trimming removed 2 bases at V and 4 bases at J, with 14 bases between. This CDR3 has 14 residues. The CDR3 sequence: CSARRPLVGYGYTF. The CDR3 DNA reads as TGCAGTGCTAGACGACCCCTTGTGGGCTATGGCTACACCTTC.

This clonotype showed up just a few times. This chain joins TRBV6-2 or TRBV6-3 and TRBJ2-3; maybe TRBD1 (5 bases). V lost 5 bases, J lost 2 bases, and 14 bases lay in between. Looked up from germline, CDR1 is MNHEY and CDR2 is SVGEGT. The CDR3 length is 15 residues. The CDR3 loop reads CASSPGNLNTDTQYF. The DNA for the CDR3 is TGTGCCAGCAGTCCAGGGAACCTAAACACAGATACGCAGTATTTT.

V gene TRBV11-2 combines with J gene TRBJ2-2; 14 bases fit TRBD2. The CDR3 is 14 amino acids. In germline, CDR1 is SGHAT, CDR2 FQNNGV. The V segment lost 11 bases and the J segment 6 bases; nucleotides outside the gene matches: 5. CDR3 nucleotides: TGTGCCTCAGGACTAGCGGGAGGCGCCGGGGAGCTGTTTTTT. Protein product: CASGLAGGAGELFF. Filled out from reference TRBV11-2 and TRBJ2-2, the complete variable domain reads EAGVAQSPRYKIIEKRQSVAFWCNPISGHATLYWYQQILGQGPKLLIQFQNNGVVDDSQLPKDRFSAERLKGVDSTLKIQPAKLEDSAVYLCASGLAGGAGELFFGEGSRLTVL.

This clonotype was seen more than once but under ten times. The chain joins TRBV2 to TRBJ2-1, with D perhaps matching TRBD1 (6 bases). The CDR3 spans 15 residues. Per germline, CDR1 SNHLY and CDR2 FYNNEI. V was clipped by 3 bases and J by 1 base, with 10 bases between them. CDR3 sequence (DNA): TGTGCCAGCAGTGAGGAACAGGGATCCTACAATGAGCAGTTCTTC. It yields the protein CASSEEQGSYNEQFF.